These T cell receptor beta chains were read from a single sample in a study of CD8 T cells in ankylosing spondylitis. TCRdb fed the 5' RACE reads into MiXCR, producing one record per CDR3 protein. This sample has 200,000 to 250,000 distinct CDR3 sequences, with around 16% found just once. The sample comprised blood, either unsorted or a sorted T cell fraction (not recorded which). The receptors come from a male donor with ankylosing spondylitis. Each CDR3 is given with its conserved first and last residue. The order of the fields is J gene, V gene, D gene, clone size, CDR3 protein, CDR3 DNA. The D gene is left open where the match is weak. Not all rows give a size; the values are once, few, many and, for expanded clones, a class.

j_call: TRBJ2-7
v_call: TRBV28
d_call: NA
clone_size: NA
cdr3_aa: CASSYLKAYEQYF
cdr3_nt: TGTGCCAGCAGTTACCTGAAAGCCTACGAGCAGTACTTC

j_call: TRBJ2-1
v_call: TRBV11-3
d_call: TRBD2
clone_size: few
cdr3_aa: CASSARLAVYNEQFF
cdr3_nt: TGTGCCAGCAGCGCTAGACTAGCGGTATACAATGAGCAGTTCTTC

j_call: TRBJ2-3
v_call: TRBV6-2/TRBV6-3
d_call: NA
clone_size: few
cdr3_aa: CASSTARNPADTQYF
cdr3_nt: TGTGCCAGCAGTACTGCCCGGAACCCCGCCGATACGCAGTATTTT

j_call: TRBJ1-1
v_call: TRBV7-9
d_call: NA
clone_size: few
cdr3_aa: CASSLQRTVEAFF
cdr3_nt: TGTGCCAGCAGCCTCCAACGGACAGTTGAAGCTTTCTTT

j_call: TRBJ2-7
v_call: TRBV20-1
d_call: NA
clone_size: NA
cdr3_aa: CSARARDPPYEQYF
cdr3_nt: TGCAGTGCTAGAGCGCGGGACCCTCCCTACGAGCAGTACTTC

j_call: TRBJ1-2
v_call: TRBV29-1
d_call: NA
clone_size: NA
cdr3_aa: CSVESAETNYGYTF
cdr3_nt: TGCAGCGTTGAATCCGCCGAGACTAACTATGGCTACACCTTC

j_call: TRBJ2-1
v_call: TRBV5-6
d_call: TRBD1
clone_size: many
cdr3_aa: CASIRQGPSSYNEQFF
cdr3_nt: TGTGCCAGCATACGACAGGGGCCAAGCTCCTACAATGAGCAGTTCTTC

j_call: TRBJ2-7
v_call: TRBV20-1
d_call: NA
clone_size: few
cdr3_aa: CSASYPGDHEQYF
cdr3_nt: TGCAGTGCTAGTTATCCGGGGGATCACGAGCAGTACTTC

j_call: TRBJ2-5
v_call: TRBV12-3/TRBV12-4
d_call: NA
clone_size: many
cdr3_aa: CASSPGALETQYF
cdr3_nt: TGTGCCAGCAGTCCAGGAGCTCTGGAGACCCAGTACTTC

j_call: TRBJ2-7
v_call: TRBV15
d_call: NA
clone_size: NA
cdr3_aa: CATSRDFGRGFYEQYF
cdr3_nt: TGTGCCACCAGCAGAGATTTTGGCAGAGGTTTCTACGAGCAGTACTTC

j_call: TRBJ2-7
v_call: TRBV29-1
d_call: NA
clone_size: NA
cdr3_aa: CSVVGGSSYEQYF
cdr3_nt: TGCAGCGTTGTAGGGGGTAGCTCCTACGAGCAGTACTTC

j_call: TRBJ2-1
v_call: TRBV27
d_call: TRBD2
clone_size: few
cdr3_aa: CASSSVGGRAYNEQFF
cdr3_nt: TGTGCCAGCAGTTCCGTAGGCGGGAGGGCCTACAATGAGCAGTTCTTC

j_call: TRBJ2-2
v_call: TRBV12-3/TRBV12-4
d_call: NA
clone_size: many
cdr3_aa: CASESGYNTGELFF
cdr3_nt: TGTGCCAGCGAGTCGGGATATAACACCGGGGAGCTGTTTTTT

j_call: TRBJ1-6
v_call: TRBV27
d_call: NA
clone_size: many
cdr3_aa: CASSFGPNSPLHF
cdr3_nt: TGTGCCAGCAGTTTTGGTCCAAATTCACCCCTCCACTTT

j_call: TRBJ2-7
v_call: TRBV4-1
d_call: NA
clone_size: few
cdr3_aa: CASSPLESYPSYEQYF
cdr3_nt: TGCGCCAGCAGCCCCCTGGAATCATACCCGTCCTACGAGCAGTACTTC

j_call: TRBJ2-7
v_call: TRBV7-8
d_call: NA
clone_size: NA
cdr3_aa: CASSLMVSSYEQYF
cdr3_nt: TGTGCCAGCAGCTTAATGGTCAGCTCCTACGAGCAGTACTTC

j_call: TRBJ1-1
v_call: TRBV6-2/TRBV6-3
d_call: NA
clone_size: few
cdr3_aa: CASSPGQKNTEAFF
cdr3_nt: TGTGCCAGCAGTCCCGGACAGAAGAACACTGAAGCTTTCTTT

j_call: TRBJ1-2
v_call: TRBV5-1
d_call: NA
clone_size: many
cdr3_aa: CASSKEKTTDDLNYGYTF
cdr3_nt: TGCGCCAGCAGTAAGGAAAAGACCACGGACGACCTTAACTATGGCTACACCTTC

j_call: TRBJ2-7
v_call: TRBV29-1
d_call: NA
clone_size: many
cdr3_aa: CSVVGVHEQYF
cdr3_nt: TGCAGCGTTGTAGGAGTCCACGAGCAGTACTTC

j_call: TRBJ2-2
v_call: TRBV7-9
d_call: TRBD2
clone_size: few
cdr3_aa: CASSTLAGTNTGELFF
cdr3_nt: TGTGCCAGCAGCACTCTAGCGGGAACGAACACCGGGGAGCTGTTTTTT

j_call: TRBJ2-3
v_call: TRBV20-1
d_call: TRBD2
clone_size: NA
cdr3_aa: CSASRQGGYVGQYF
cdr3_nt: TGCAGTGCTAGTAGGCAGGGAGGGTATGTGGGGCAGTATTTT

j_call: TRBJ1-1
v_call: TRBV7-9
d_call: TRBD1
clone_size: few
cdr3_aa: CASRPDRATEAFF
cdr3_nt: TGTGCCAGCAGACCCGACAGGGCCACTGAAGCTTTCTTT

j_call: TRBJ2-3
v_call: TRBV4-2
d_call: TRBD2
clone_size: NA
cdr3_aa: CASSQWEGTDTQYF
cdr3_nt: TGTGCCAGCAGCCAGTGGGAGGGGACAGATACGCAGTATTTT

j_call: TRBJ2-5
v_call: TRBV20-1
d_call: TRBD2
clone_size: NA
cdr3_aa: CSARELAGGEETQYF
cdr3_nt: TGCAGTGCTAGAGAGCTAGCGGGGGGTGAAGAGACCCAGTACTTC

j_call: TRBJ2-1
v_call: TRBV3-1
d_call: NA
clone_size: few
cdr3_aa: CASSQDIRGSYNEQFF
cdr3_nt: TGTGCCAGCAGCCAAGATATTCGGGGGAGCTACAATGAGCAGTTCTTC

j_call: TRBJ2-1
v_call: TRBV7-2
d_call: TRBD2
clone_size: NA
cdr3_aa: CASSPGLDQYNEQFF
cdr3_nt: TGTGCCAGCAGCCCTGGACTAGATCAATACAATGAGCAGTTCTTC

j_call: TRBJ2-1
v_call: TRBV29-1
d_call: TRBD2
clone_size: NA
cdr3_aa: CSVGGRSYNEQFF
cdr3_nt: TGCAGCGTTGGCGGGAGATCGTACAATGAGCAGTTCTTC

j_call: TRBJ2-2
v_call: TRBV9
d_call: TRBD2
clone_size: NA
cdr3_aa: CASSATLAGGKNTGELFF
cdr3_nt: TGTGCCAGCAGCGCGACCCTAGCGGGGGGTAAAAACACCGGGGAGCTGTTTTTT

j_call: TRBJ2-5
v_call: TRBV4-3
d_call: TRBD1
clone_size: few
cdr3_aa: CASSQGTGTGPYQETQYF
cdr3_nt: TGCGCCAGCAGCCAAGGAACCGGGACAGGACCCTACCAAGAGACCCAGTACTTC

j_call: TRBJ2-7
v_call: TRBV12-3/TRBV12-4
d_call: NA
clone_size: few
cdr3_aa: CANRNRDSYEQYF
cdr3_nt: TGTGCCAACAGGAACAGGGACTCCTACGAGCAGTACTTC

j_call: TRBJ2-7
v_call: TRBV30
d_call: TRBD1
clone_size: NA
cdr3_aa: CAWSSPGQSYEQYF
cdr3_nt: TGTGCCTGGAGTTCGCCGGGACAGTCCTACGAGCAGTACTTC

j_call: TRBJ2-2
v_call: TRBV7-9
d_call: TRBD2
clone_size: few
cdr3_aa: CASTPTGRGDTGELFF
cdr3_nt: TGTGCCAGCACCCCCACGGGTCGGGGGGACACCGGGGAGCTGTTTTTT

j_call: TRBJ2-7
v_call: TRBV21-1
d_call: NA
clone_size: NA
cdr3_aa: CASSKEDRAYEQYF
cdr3_nt: TGTGCCAGCAGCAAGGAGGACAGGGCCTACGAGCAGTACTTC

j_call: TRBJ1-1
v_call: TRBV7-6
d_call: NA
clone_size: NA
cdr3_aa: CASSLGPLSEAFF
cdr3_nt: TGTGCCAGCAGCTTAGGCCCCTTATCTGAAGCTTTCTTT

j_call: TRBJ1-4
v_call: TRBV4-1
d_call: TRBD1
clone_size: many
cdr3_aa: CASSRNRQGNEKLFF
cdr3_nt: TGCGCCAGCAGCCGCAACCGACAGGGGAATGAAAAACTGTTTTTT

j_call: TRBJ2-7
v_call: TRBV5-1
d_call: TRBD2
clone_size: NA
cdr3_aa: CASSFGGRGPRDEQYF
cdr3_nt: TGCGCCAGCAGCTTTGGCGGGAGGGGACCTCGGGACGAGCAGTACTTC

j_call: TRBJ2-7
v_call: TRBV11-2
d_call: NA
clone_size: NA
cdr3_aa: CASSLASVGVYSYEQYF
cdr3_nt: TGTGCCAGCAGCTTAGCCTCGGTCGGGGTTTACTCCTACGAGCAGTACTTC

j_call: TRBJ2-7
v_call: TRBV6-1
d_call: TRBD1
clone_size: NA
cdr3_aa: CASRDRDLYEQYF
cdr3_nt: TGTGCCAGCAGGGACAGGGACCTATACGAGCAGTACTTC

j_call: TRBJ2-2
v_call: TRBV6-1
d_call: TRBD2
clone_size: few
cdr3_aa: CASSEYPSGRPGELFF
cdr3_nt: TGTGCCAGCAGTGAATACCCTAGCGGGAGGCCCGGGGAGCTGTTTTTT

j_call: TRBJ2-3
v_call: TRBV7-8
d_call: TRBD2
clone_size: NA
cdr3_aa: CASSLGSGGGFLGTDTQYF
cdr3_nt: TGTGCCAGCAGCTTAGGTTCTGGCGGGGGGTTCCTTGGCACAGATACGCAGTATTTT

j_call: TRBJ1-2
v_call: TRBV3-1
d_call: NA
clone_size: NA
cdr3_aa: CASSYGQKANYGYTF
cdr3_nt: TGTGCCAGCAGTTACGGACAGAAAGCCAACTATGGCTACACCTTC

j_call: TRBJ1-1
v_call: TRBV12-3/TRBV12-4
d_call: TRBD1
clone_size: many
cdr3_aa: CASSLTGFGTEAFF
cdr3_nt: TGTGCCAGCAGTCTGACAGGGTTTGGCACTGAAGCTTTCTTT

j_call: TRBJ1-2
v_call: TRBV29-1
d_call: NA
clone_size: few
cdr3_aa: CSVVLRGTEHGYTF
cdr3_nt: TGCAGCGTTGTCCTTAGAGGGACTGAGCATGGCTACACCTTC

j_call: TRBJ1-5
v_call: TRBV20-1
d_call: NA
clone_size: NA
cdr3_aa: CSAGTGEKNQPQHF
cdr3_nt: TGCAGTGCAGGGACCGGGGAGAAAAATCAGCCCCAGCATTTT

j_call: TRBJ2-3
v_call: TRBV6-1
d_call: TRBD2
clone_size: NA
cdr3_aa: CASSIGSAGQRGSTDTQYF
cdr3_nt: TGTGCCAGCAGCATCGGGTCGGCGGGTCAGCGGGGGAGCACAGATACGCAGTATTTT

j_call: TRBJ2-7
v_call: TRBV2
d_call: NA
clone_size: NA
cdr3_aa: CASSLAAVSYEQYF
cdr3_nt: TGTGCCAGCAGTCTAGCCGCCGTCTCCTACGAGCAGTACTTC

j_call: TRBJ1-2
v_call: TRBV11-3
d_call: TRBD1
clone_size: NA
cdr3_aa: CASSAAGQGVANYGYTF
cdr3_nt: TGTGCCAGCAGCGCCGCGGGACAGGGGGTCGCTAACTATGGCTACACCTTC

j_call: TRBJ2-7
v_call: TRBV14
d_call: NA
clone_size: NA
cdr3_aa: CASSQDGPGPQYF
cdr3_nt: TGTGCCAGCAGCCAAGATGGTCCGGGACCGCAGTACTTC